Below, 20 T cell receptor beta chains from the same sample are listed, as sequenced in a study of T cell changes during pregnancy in multiple sclerosis. Profiled with immunoSEQ multiplex PCR; TCRdb holds only in-frame clones, not every one. The profile shows tens of thousands of clones, 91% of them singletons. This specimen consisted of peripheral blood, obtained after pregnancy. The receptors derive from a female donor in good health, enrolled as a control in a pregnancy study.

The chain links TRBV5-8 to TRBJ1-5; D not resolved. The germline V and J ends were trimmed by 2 bases and 2 bases, with 5 bases remaining between them. Germline V gene sequence: CDR1 SGHTS, CDR2 YDEGEE. The CDR3 contains 13 residues. CDR3 sequence (DNA): TGTGCCAGCAGCTTAACACGCAATCAGCCCCAGCATTTT. Translated: CASSLTRNQPQHF.

The chain employs TRBV7-9 and TRBJ2-1; TRBD2 matches 12 bases. V shed 5 bases and J 9 bases; nucleotides not matched to a gene: 11. Germline V gene data show CDR1 as SEHNR and CDR2 as FQNEAQ (reference sequence). This CDR3 has 16 residues. The CDR3 nucleotides read TGTGCCAGCAGCGCTACTAGCGGGAGGCCCCTCGGTGAGCAGTTCTTC. Translated, it gives CASSATSGRPLGEQFF.

This clone was seen a few times. The chain joins TRBV18 to TRBJ1-1; no clear D gene. The length of the CDR3 is 12 residues. Germline CDR1 KGHSH, CDR2 LQKENI. The germline V and J ends were trimmed by 6 bases and 0 bases, with 5 bases remaining between them. The DNA for the CDR3 is TGTGCCAGCTCTGAGTTGAACACTGAAGCTTTCTTT. Translation: CASSELNTEAFF.

The chain recombines TRBV7-2 with TRBJ2-7; TRBD2 agrees at 11 bases. Germline loops: CDR1 SGHTA, CDR2 FQGNSA. The CDR3 totals 15 residues. Germline trimming cut 4 bases from V and 5 bases from J; bases unmatched to any gene: 7. In DNA form, the CDR3 reads TGTGCCAGCAGCTGGGGACTAGCGGATGGGGACGAGCAGTACTTC. Its translation: CASSWGLADGDEQYF.

This clone was found once. This chain uses TRBV19 with TRBJ1-5, with 9 bases fitting TRBD1. V trimming: 6 bases; J trimming: 1 base; junction bases outside the gene matches: 4. The germline CDR1 and CDR2 sequences are LNHDA and SQIVND (reference sequence). CDR3 length: 15 amino acids. As DNA, the CDR3 is TGTGCCAGTAGGCAAACAGGGGGCAGCAATCAGCCCCAGCATTTT. Translated: CASRQTGGSNQPQHF.

This chain uses TRBV19 with TRBJ1-5; D unresolved. The V end lost 4 bases, the J end lost 3 bases, and 13 bases lay between the germline ends. Germline-derived CDR1 and CDR2 are LNHDA and SQIVND (reference sequence). This CDR3 has 15 amino acids. CDR3 DNA: TGTGCCAGTAGTAGCGCGAGGCAGACCAATCAGCCCCAGCATTTT. Its translation is CASSSARQTNQPQHF.

This clone came up a few times. The V and J genes are TRBV9 and TRBJ1-1, with 7 nucleotides matching TRBD1. Germline CDR1 and CDR2: SGDLS and YYNGEE. This CDR3 has 14 amino acids. Trimming at V came to 0 bases and at J to 2 bases, leaving 1 base not matched to a gene. CDR3 loop: CASSVGQGNTEAFF. The CDR3 DNA follows: TGTGCCAGCAGCGTAGGACAGGGCAACACTGAAGCTTTCTTT.

Only one count was recorded for this clone. The junction and the germline gene differ at one end; a read error may be behind it. The chain uses TRBV5-1 and TRBJ2-1, with 8 bases identical to TRBD1. This CDR3 is 15 amino acids long. Germline V gene data show CDR1 as SGHRS and CDR2 as YFSETQ. The CDR3 loop reads CASTLAQGASNEQFF. CDR3 sequence (DNA): TGCGCCAGCACCTTGGCCCAGGGGGCATCCAATGAGCAGTTCTTC.

The genes are TRBV4-3 and TRBJ1-2; D perhaps matches TRBD1 (5 bases). Germline loops: CDR1 LGHNA, CDR2 YSLEER. Trimming pared 0 bases from V and 8 bases from J, leaving 13 bases between. CDR3 length: 14 residues. CDR3 region: CASSQDTAGNGYTF. CDR3 DNA: TGCGCCAGCAGCCAAGATACGGCAGGGAACGGCTACACCTTC.

There are a few counts of this clone. The chain links TRBV6-5 to TRBJ1-1; 8 bases are shared with TRBD1. The CDR3 covers 15 residues. Germline V lookup: CDR1 MNHEY, CDR2 SVGAGI. J gave up 2 bases and V 1 base, and 3 bases lay outside the gene matches. The CDR3 DNA sequence: TGTGCCAGCAGTTACTGGACAGGGCCAAACACTGAAGCTTTCTTT. Translating it yields CASSYWTGPNTEAFF.

This clone has a single count. V and J are TRBV25-1 and TRBJ2-3, with TRBD1 identical over 8 bases. The germline CDR1 and CDR2 sequences are MGHDK and SYGVNS. After removal of 4 bases from V and 4 bases from J, the junction contained 10 bases not matched to a gene. There are 16 residues in the CDR3. CDR3 bases: TGTGCCAGCAGTGCCTCCAGGGGGCTCAGCCCAGATACGCAGTATTTT. The encoded protein is CASSASRGLSPDTQYF.

This clone was seen only once. The chain has TRBV11-3 and TRBJ2-7, with 10 bases fitting TRBD1. V was clipped by 5 bases and J by 6 bases; unmatched bases: 10. The CDR3 extends over 15 amino acids. Germline V gives CDR1 SGHNT, CDR2 YENEEA. CDR3 loop: CASSPGDRGVIEQYF. The CDR3 DNA sequence: TGTGCCAGCAGCCCTGGGGACAGGGGTGTCATCGAGCAGTACTTC.

The rearrangement links TRBV14 to TRBJ1-5; D unresolved. V lost 4 bases to trimming and J lost 6 bases, with 10 bases between them. This CDR3 spans 13 amino acids. Germline V gives CDR1 SGHDN, CDR2 FVKESK. In DNA form, the CDR3 reads TGTGCCAGCAGCCCGTCTGGCGGTCAGCCCCAGCATTTT. As protein: CASSPSGGQPQHF. Using reference TRBV14 and TRBJ1-5 for the parts outside the CDR3, the full variable domain is EAGVTQFPSHSVIEKGQTVTLRCDPISGHDNLYWYRRVMGKEIKFLLHFVKESKQDESGMPNNRFLAERTGGTYSTLKVQPAELEDSGVYFCASSPSGGQPQHFGDGTRLSIL.

The V gene is TRBV4-3, the J gene TRBJ2-1; TRBD2 matches 9 bases. The CDR3 is 18 amino acids. J lost 0 bases, V lost 0 bases, and 6 bases had no gene match. Germline CDR1 is LGHNA and CDR2 is YSLEER. The CDR3 nucleotides read TGCGCCAGCAGCCAAGATAGGAATAGCGGGAGCTCCTACAATGAGCAGTTCTTC. It specifies CASSQDRNSGSSYNEQFF.

The V gene is TRBV2, the J gene TRBJ2-3; 8 bases fit TRBD1. CDR1 and CDR2 from the germline V gene are SNHLY and FYNNEI. With V trimmed by 5 bases and J by 3 bases, 7 bases remained unmatched. CDR3 length equals 15 residues. For the CDR3, the DNA is TGTGCCAGCAGTTTACAGGGGGTTCGTACAGATACGCAGTATTTT. It yields the protein CASSLQGVRTDTQYF.

The CDR3 spells CASSLAGGSGNTIYF. For the CDR3, the DNA is TGTGCCAGCAGCTTAGCAGGGGGCTCTGGAAACACCATATATTTT. V usage is TRBV7-6 and J usage is TRBJ1-3, with D perhaps TRBD1 (6 bases). CDR3 length equals 15 residues. Germline V gene lookup returns CDR1 SGHVS and CDR2 FNYEAQ. Trimming removed 0 bases from V and 0 bases from J, with 6 bases in between.

The V call is TRBV6-5, the J call TRBJ2-5; TRBD2 agrees at 10 bases. The CDR3 consists of 15 residues. Germline V CDR1 and CDR2: MNHEY, SVGAGI. V was clipped by 4 bases and J by 3 bases; unmatched bases: 5. The CDR3 loop reads CASSSGTSDKETQYF. CDR3 coding DNA: TGTGCCAGCAGTTCGGGGACTAGCGATAAAGAGACCCAGTACTTC.

This clone was observed a single time. CDR3 region: CATRAGGSGNEKLFF. CDR3 nucleotide sequence: TGTGCCACCAGGGCAGGGGGCAGTGGTAATGAAAAACTGTTTTTT. The V gene is TRBV15, the J gene TRBJ1-4; 8 positions match TRBD1. CDR1 is LNHNV, CDR2 YYDKDF, per germline (reference sequence). After removal of 6 bases from V and 4 bases from J, the junction contained 7 bases not matched to a gene. The CDR3 is made up of 15 amino acids.

This clone was detected once. This chain links TRBV7-7 with TRBJ2-5, with D possibly matching TRBD1 (5 bases). The germline V gene has CDR1 SSHAT and CDR2 FNYEAQ (reference sequence). Trimming shortened V by 5 bases and J by 5 bases, and 12 bases separated the two germline ends. CDR3 size: 13 residues. For the CDR3, the DNA is TGTGCCAGCAGCCCAGTGCCAGGGGAGACCCAGTACTTC. This gives the protein CASSPVPGETQYF.

This clone was detected only once. This chain connects TRBV18 to TRBJ2-5; D may be TRBD2 (5 bases). V was pared by 1 base and J by 2 bases, with 8 bases between. Germline CDR1 KGHSH, CDR2 LQKENI. This CDR3 has 14 residues. The CDR3 DNA follows: TGTGCCAGCTCACCACAACGGGGACAAGAGACCCAGTACTTC. Amino acid sequence: CASSPQRGQETQYF.